Listed below are T cell receptor beta chains from one sample, sequenced in a study of T cell responses to AZD1222 COVID-19 vaccine. TCRdb keeps only in-frame clones here, not all; method: immunoSEQ multiplex PCR. The data show approximately 46,000 clones, over 60% seen once. Specimen: peripheral blood, collected on day 0 of AZD1222 vaccination. The receptors derive from an adult in good health. Each CDR3 is given with its conserved first and last residue. Fields, in order: D gene, clone size, V gene, J gene, CDR3 DNA, CDR3 protein. A D gene is named only where the DNA matches it firmly. Clone size, where shown, is once, few, many, or a class for clones that have expanded.

NA	NA	TRBV19	TRBJ2-5	TGTGCCAGTAGTATAGCCAAGACTAGATTGGAGACCCAGTACTTC	CASSIAKTRLETQYF
NA	NA	TRBV7-9	TRBJ1-2	TGTGCCAGCAGCTTAGAGCAGAGTGGCTACACCTTC	CASSLEQSGYTF
NA	NA	TRBV28	TRBJ2-1	TGTGCCAGCAGTAGACAGGTTTTAGATGAGCAGTTCTTC	CASSRQVLDEQFF
NA	NA	TRBV28	TRBJ1-6	TGTGCCAGCAGTTTGGGTTTTAGGTACCGTTATAATTCACCCCTCCACTTT	CASSLGFRYRYNSPLHF
NA	NA	TRBV11-3	TRBJ2-2	TGTGCCAGCAGCCCCAGGGAGGACACCGGGGAGCTGTTTTTT	CASSPREDTGELFF
TRBD1	NA	TRBV3-1/TRBV3-2	TRBJ1-6	TGTGCCAGCAGCTACGGGACAGGGGCGAATTCACCCCTCCACTTT	CASSYGTGANSPLHF
NA	NA	TRBV6-1	TRBJ2-5	TGTGCCAGCAGTGAAGTGTTGGGACGTTGGGAGACCCAGTACTTC	CASSEVLGRWETQYF
TRBD1	NA	TRBV27	TRBJ1-6	TGTGCCAGCAGTTTGGTTCGGACAGGGAATTCACCCCTCCACTTT	CASSLVRTGNSPLHF
NA	NA	TRBV2	TRBJ2-3	TGTGCCAGCAGTGCTCCGGGACCCAAGGGGACAGATACGCAGTATTTT	CASSAPGPKGTDTQYF
NA	NA	TRBV6-6	TRBJ2-2	TGTGCCAGCAGTTTCTCCGGGACGAACACCGGGGAGCTGTTTTTT	CASSFSGTNTGELFF
TRBD1	once	TRBV5-1	TRBJ2-1	TGCGCCAGCAGCAACGGACAGGGCAATGAGCAGTTCTTC	CASSNGQGNEQFF
NA	NA	TRBV7-8	TRBJ2-1	TGTGCCAGCAGTTTGGGGATCAACAATGAGCAGTTCTTC	CASSLGINNEQFF
TRBD2	once	TRBV6-5	TRBJ2-7	TGTGCCAGCAGCCCCGGGACTAGCGATCGCTACGAGCAGTACTTC	CASSPGTSDRYEQYF
NA	NA	TRBV11-3	TRBJ2-1	TGTGCCAGCAGCCGGGACGGGAGCTCCTACAATGAGCAGTTCTTC	CASSRDGSSYNEQFF
TRBD1	NA	TRBV5-1	TRBJ1-3	TGCGCCAGCAGCAACCGGACAGGGAGGTCTGGAAACACCATATATTTT	CASSNRTGRSGNTIYF
TRBD1	NA	TRBV5-1	TRBJ1-1	TGCGCCAGCAGCTTGCTCGGACAGGCTGAAGCTTTCTTT	CASSLLGQAEAFF
TRBD2	NA	TRBV5-5	TRBJ2-6	TGTGCCAGCAGCCCAGGACTAGCGGGGTCTGGGGCCAACGTCCTGACTTTC	CASSPGLAGSGANVLTF
TRBD2	NA	TRBV5-4	TRBJ2-2	TGTGCCAGCAGCTTGTGGGGGAGGGCCAATCCCGGGGAGCTGTTTTTT	CASSLWGRANPGELFF
NA	NA	TRBV20-1	TRBJ2-5	TGCAGTGCTAGTAAGGAGACCCAGTACTTC	CSASKETQYF
TRBD1	NA	TRBV5-1	TRBJ1-1	TGCGCCAGCAGCGCCGGGACAGTTAACACTGAAGCTTTCTTT	CASSAGTVNTEAFF